These T cell receptor beta chains were read from a single sample in a study of T-cell reconstitution after alpha-beta-depleted transplantation in children. One entry per CDR3 protein results from TCRdb running MiXCR on the PCR reads. The repertoire holds about 150,000 distinct CDR3 sequences, with 8.5% to 14% as singletons. Here the sequenced sample was PBMCs, taken before TCRalphabeta/CD19-depleted stem cell transplant. These receptors were taken from a boy younger than 10 with acute myeloid leukemia, due to receive a stem cell transplant. Each CDR3 is given with its conserved first and last residue. The order of the fields is CDR3 length, V gene, J gene, clone size, D gene, CDR3 DNA, CDR3 protein. D genes are given only for firm matches. The size of a clone is reported for some rows only, either as once, few or many, or as a class for expanded clones.

12	TRBV24-1	TRBJ2-1	NA	TRBD2	TGTGCCACCAGTCGGGAGGACAATGAGCAGTTCTTC	CATSREDNEQFF
13	TRBV11-2	TRBJ2-1	NA	NA	TGTGCCAGCAGCCACGCAAGTGGAAATGAGCAGTTCTTC	CASSHASGNEQFF
19	TRBV3-1	TRBJ1-1	many	NA	TGTGCCAGCAGCCAAGATTTCAGGGCGATTTGGGAACCTAACACTGAAGCTTTCTTT	CASSQDFRAIWEPNTEAFF
14	TRBV5-1	TRBJ2-5	many	NA	TGCGCCAGCAGCAGTCCAGGGCATCAAGAGACCCAGTACTTC	CASSSPGHQETQYF
16	TRBV12-3/TRBV12-4	TRBJ1-5	many	NA	TGTGACCCGTCGGACTTTGGCTACCTCCGCAATCAGCCCCAGCATTTT	CDPSDFGYLRNQPQHF
16	TRBV6-5	TRBJ2-2	many	TRBD1	TGTGCCAGCAGTTACTCTTTGACAGGGTCCACCGGGGAGCTGTTTTTT	CASSYSLTGSTGELFF
15	TRBV5-1	TRBJ2-1	many	NA	TGCGCCAGCAGCTTAGGGGGGGGCGATTACAATGAGCAGTTCTTC	CASSLGGGDYNEQFF
12	TRBV2	TRBJ2-1	many	NA	TGTGCCAGCAGCTTCGGGGGCCATGAGCAGTTCTTC	CASSFGGHEQFF
15	TRBV12-3/TRBV12-4	TRBJ2-2	many	NA	TGTGCCAGCAGTTCAGGGACGTCGAACACCGGGGAGCTGTTTTTT	CASSSGTSNTGELFF
15	TRBV9	TRBJ2-5	NA	NA	TGTGCCAGCAGCGTAGCTGGCAGGACGTCAGAGACCCAGTACTTC	CASSVAGRTSETQYF
16	TRBV5-8	TRBJ2-1	many	TRBD1	TGTGCCAGCAGCTTGGTCGGGACAGGGACCTACAATGAGCAGTTCTTC	CASSLVGTGTYNEQFF
13	TRBV29-1	TRBJ1-6	many	NA	TGCAGCGTTGCGAACAGCGAGAATTCACCCCTCCACTTT	CSVANSENSPLHF
12	TRBV6-2/TRBV6-3	TRBJ2-1	many	NA	TGTGCCAGCAGTTACTTAGAGGGTGAGCAGTTCTTC	CASSYLEGEQFF
15	TRBV6-2/TRBV6-3	TRBJ1-2	many	NA	TGTGCCAGCAGTACTCGGACCCGCTACTACTATGGCTACACCTTC	CASSTRTRYYYGYTF
17	TRBV6-5	TRBJ2-3	many	TRBD2	TGTGCCAGCAGTTACTCCCAGACTAGCGTGGGCACAGATACGCAGTATTTT	CASSYSQTSVGTDTQYF
14	TRBV5-6	TRBJ1-5	many	NA	TGTGCCAGCAGCCACGGTTATAGCAATCAGCCCCAGCATTTT	CASSHGYSNQPQHF
16	TRBV5-1	TRBJ2-7	few	TRBD2	TGCGCCAGCAGCTCTTCGACTAGCGGGGGGCCGGTCGAGCAGTACTTC	CASSSSTSGGPVEQYF
13	TRBV20-1	TRBJ2-2	many	TRBD1	TGCAGTATGTGGGACAGGGGAGCCGGGGAGCTGTTTTTT	CSMWDRGAGELFF
16	TRBV27	TRBJ1-2	many	TRBD1	TGTGCCAGCAGGGGTTGGACAGGGGGAGATGCCTATGGCTACACCTTC	CASRGWTGGDAYGYTF
15	TRBV5-1	TRBJ1-5	many	NA	TGCGCCAGCAGCTTGGAAGGGGAACTATATCAGCCCCAGCATTTT	CASSLEGELYQPQHF
15	TRBV11-2	TRBJ1-2	NA	NA	TGTGCCAGCAGCTTAGAGATTACCCTGACCGGTGGCTTCACCTTC	CASSLEITLTGGFTF
12	TRBV20-1	TRBJ2-5	many	NA	TGCAGTGCTAATTTGGCCGTAGAGACCCAGTACTTC	CSANLAVETQYF
14	TRBV6-5	TRBJ1-3	many	NA	TGTGCCAGCAGTCTGGGTCAGGGACGAAACACCATATATTTT	CASSLGQGRNTIYF
12	TRBV4-1	TRBJ2-7	many	TRBD1	TGCGCCAGCAGCCAAGAAACAGGGGAATGGTACTTC	CASSQETGEWYF
13	TRBV9	TRBJ2-7	many	NA	TGTGCCAGCAGCCCCGATGTGGGCGCCGAGCAGTACTTC	CASSPDVGAEQYF
15	TRBV3-1	TRBJ2-1	NA	NA	TGTGCCTGCTGCCAAGAGTCTGCCCTGCACAATGAGCAGTTCTTC	CACCQESALHNEQFF
14	TRBV10-2	TRBJ2-1	many	TRBD2	TGCGCCAGCAGGGATAGCGGGAGGGAGGATGAGCAGTTCTTC	CASRDSGREDEQFF
14	TRBV10-1	TRBJ2-3	many	NA	TGCGCCAGCAGTGAGTACGCAGGCACAGATACGCAGTATTTT	CASSEYAGTDTQYF
18	TRBV7-7	TRBJ2-3	many	TRBD2	TGTGCCAGCAGCTTAGGAGCCGTAGGGACTAGTGACACAGATACGCAGTATTTT	CASSLGAVGTSDTDTQYF
22	TRBV23-1	TRBJ2-5	many	TRBD2	TGCGCCAGCAGTTGGGTCAGGGCAGCTGCTGGACACGAGCGGGAGAGGCAAGAGACCCAGTACTTC	CASSWVRAAAGHERERQETQYF
14	TRBV9	TRBJ1-1	many	NA	TGTGCCAGCAGTGCAGGGACGGTGAACACTGAAGCTTTCTTT	CASSAGTVNTEAFF
15	TRBV12-3/TRBV12-4	TRBJ2-5	NA	TRBD1	TGTGCCAGCAGTGCGGGACAGGCCCTAGGAAAGACCCAGTACTTC	CASSAGQALGKTQYF
20	TRBV11-3	TRBJ2-1	many	TRBD1	TGTGCCAGCAGCTTGAGGTTGGGGCCTAACCGGGACAGGCGGAATTCTGAGCAGTTCTTC	CASSLRLGPNRDRRNSEQFF
15	TRBV7-9	TRBJ2-7	many	NA	TGTGCCAGCAGCTTTTTCCCGGGACAAAAATACGAGCAGTACTTC	CASSFFPGQKYEQYF
15	TRBV18	TRBJ2-7	many	NA	TGTGCCAGCTCACCAAGCCAGGGATCGGGATACGAGCAGTACTTC	CASSPSQGSGYEQYF
14	TRBV20-1	TRBJ1-4	many	TRBD1	TGCAGTGCGTATACAGGGACAGGTTTTGAAAAACTGTTTTTT	CSAYTGTGFEKLFF
17	TRBV11-2	TRBJ2-1	many	NA	TGTGCCAGCAGGCATTTCCCGGGACACTCTATCTACAATGAGCAGTTCTTC	CASRHFPGHSIYNEQFF
15	TRBV20-1	TRBJ2-7	many	TRBD2	TGCAGTGCTTCCCGACTAGCGGGAGATGGCGCCGAGCAGTACTTC	CSASRLAGDGAEQYF
16	TRBV12-5	TRBJ2-1	many	NA	TGTGCTAGTGGTTCCCAGGTGGGACACTCCTACAATGAGCAGTTCTTC	CASGSQVGHSYNEQFF
15	TRBV11-3	TRBJ2-1	many	NA	TGTGCCAGCAGCGGGGGACCTCCTGGGCTCAATGAGCAGTTCTTC	CASSGGPPGLNEQFF
14	TRBV10-3	TRBJ2-1	many	NA	TGTGCCATCAGTGCCCCGAACTCCTACAATGAGCAGTTCTTC	CAISAPNSYNEQFF
14	TRBV5-1	TRBJ2-1	many	NA	TGCGCCAGCAGCTCGACAGGACCCAACAATGAGCAGTTCTTC	CASSSTGPNNEQFF
15	TRBV7-2	TRBJ1-6	many	TRBD1	TGTGCCAGCAGCAATACCGGACAGGGTAGTTTGCCCCTCCACTTT	CASSNTGQGSLPLHF
16	TRBV7-3	TRBJ2-1	many	TRBD2	TGTGCCAGCAGCTTAACGGCTAGCGGGTCGAACAATGAGCAGTTCTTC	CASSLTASGSNNEQFF
14	TRBV4-1	TRBJ2-7	many	NA	TGCGCCAGCAGCCAAGAGGAGGGGGGCTACGAGCAGTACTTC	CASSQEEGGYEQYF
15	TRBV7-2	TRBJ2-7	many	NA	TGTGCCAGCAGCTTATCCAGGGCAGTATCCTACGAGCAGTACTTC	CASSLSRAVSYEQYF
16	TRBV5-1	TRBJ1-3	few	NA	TGCGCCAGCAGCACAGAACAGGGATACTCTGGAAACACCATATATTTT	CASSTEQGYSGNTIYF
14	TRBV20-1	TRBJ2-7	many	TRBD2	TGCAGTGCTAATAGCGGGAGCCCCCTGGGCGAGCAGTACTTC	CSANSGSPLGEQYF
14	TRBV30	TRBJ1-1	many	NA	TGTGCCTGGAGTTTGGGGGCTGGGTACACTGAAGCTTTCTTT	CAWSLGAGYTEAFF
17	TRBV5-8	TRBJ2-2	many	NA	TGTGCCAGCAGCTTGGCGACATCGTTCGCGAACACCGGGGAGCTGTTTTTT	CASSLATSFANTGELFF
13	TRBV28	TRBJ2-1	many	TRBD2	TGTGCCAGCAGGGAAGGGACTAGCGGGAGTTGCTTCTTC	CASREGTSGSCFF
14	TRBV11-2	TRBJ2-3	many	NA	TGTGCCAGCAGCTTATACCGTAACACAGATACGCAGTATTTT	CASSLYRNTDTQYF